The next 29 T cell receptor beta chains were all read from a single sample in a study of T cell changes during pregnancy in multiple sclerosis. The data were produced by immunoSEQ multiplex PCR, yet TCRdb's version contains in-frame clones alone and is incomplete. Among under 45,000 clones, around nine tenths were seen once, and the ten largest hold over 6.5%. The starting material was CD8+ T cells from peripheral blood mononuclear cells, obtained in the third trimester of pregnancy. The receptors stem from a female donor with multiple sclerosis, enrolled in a pregnancy study.

This chain joins TRBV28 and TRBJ2-7, with a possible D match to TRBD1 (6 bases). The germline CDR1 and CDR2 sequences are MDHEN and SYDVKM. Trimming removed 6 bases at V and 3 bases at J, with 15 bases between. CDR3 size: 14 residues. CDR3 sequence reads: CASRGHRLGYEQYF. CDR3 bases: TGTGCCAGCAGGGGACACCGGCTGGGCTACGAGCAGTACTTC.

The rearrangement uses TRBV27 and TRBJ2-7, with 11 bases that match TRBD2. This CDR3 spans 15 amino acids. The J segment lost 0 bases and the V segment lost 5 bases, leaving 3 bases of the junction unmatched. In germline, CDR1 is MNHEY, CDR2 SMNVEV (reference sequence). In DNA form, the CDR3 reads TGTGCCAGCAGTATAACTAGCGGGAGCTCCTACGAGCAGTACTTC. It translates to CASSITSGSSYEQYF.

The chain uses TRBV5-4 and TRBJ2-7; 7 nucleotides agree with TRBD1. The CDR3 consists of 14 residues. Trimming took 4 bases from V and 3 from J; bases not matched to a gene: 7. Germline V gene lookup returns CDR1 SGHNT and CDR2 YYREEE (reference sequence). CDR3 loop: CASSHRGQDYEQYF. CDR3 nucleotides: TGTGCCAGCAGCCACAGGGGACAAGACTACGAGCAGTACTTC. The entire variable domain, with the rest obtained from reference TRBV5-4 and TRBJ2-7, is as follows: ETGVTQSPTHLIKTRGQQVTLRCSSQSGHNTVSWYQQALGQGPQFIFQYYREEENGRGNFPPRFSGLQFPNYSSELNVNALELDDSALYLCASSHRGQDYEQYFGPGTRLTVT.

The gene calls are TRBV28 and TRBJ2-5; TRBD2 agrees at 11 bases. The CDR3 consists of 19 residues. CDR1 and CDR2 from the germline V gene are MDHEN and SYDVKM. V was pared by 1 base and J by 3 bases, with 13 bases of the junction left unmatched. Here the CDR3 DNA reads TGTGCCAGCAGTTTATTTGGTTCGGCTAGCGGGAGGACAGAAGAGACCCAGTACTTC. It is translated as CASSLFGSASGRTEETQYF.

This chain connects TRBV7-9 to TRBJ2-7; tentative D call: TRBD1 (6 bases). V was pared by 5 bases and J by 3 bases, with 14 bases between. CDR3 size: 14 residues. The germline V gene encodes CDR1 SEHNR and CDR2 FQNEAQ (reference sequence). CDR3 amino acids: CASSLTGNYYEQYF. The DNA for the CDR3 is TGTGCCAGCAGCCTTACAGGGAACTACTACGAGCAGTACTTC.

Here the CDR3 reads CASSLGERETQYF. In DNA, the CDR3 is TGTGCCAGCAGCTTAGGAGAACGAGAGACCCAGTACTTC. V is TRBV7-9 and J is TRBJ2-5; no definite D call. The germline CDR1 and CDR2 sequences are SEHNR and FQNEAQ (reference sequence). The CDR3 is 13 residues long. The V end was cut by 1 base, the J end by 4 bases, with 7 bases between.

This clone was detected only once. This sequence joins TRBV29-1 and TRBJ2-7; 9 nucleotides match TRBD1. After removal of 4 bases from V and 4 bases from J, the junction contained 5 bases not matched to a gene. Germline loops: CDR1 SQVTM, CDR2 ANQGSEA. The CDR3 runs to 13 residues. CDR3 in DNA: TGCAGCGTTGGGACAGGGGACGGTTACGAGCAGTACTTC. Encoded protein: CSVGTGDGYEQYF.

Written as DNA, the CDR3 is TGTGCCAGCAGTTTATCGGCAGGGGGCAACACTGAAGCTTTCTTT. Translated: CASSLSAGGNTEAFF. The V and J genes are TRBV27 and TRBJ1-1; 8 bases line up with TRBD1. CDR3 length equals 15 residues. Trimming removed 0 bases from V and 2 bases from J; junction bases left unmatched: 2. Germline values: CDR1 MNHEY, CDR2 SMNVEV (reference sequence).

This chain links TRBV4-3 with TRBJ2-1; 9 nucleotides line up with TRBD2. This CDR3 is built from 17 residues. Germline V gives CDR1 LGHNA, CDR2 YSLEER. Trimming cost V 0 bases and J 4 bases; bases outside gene matches: 7. The CDR3 loop is CASSQEVERGVYNEQFF. CDR3 DNA: TGCGCCAGCAGCCAAGAAGTAGAGCGGGGGGTATACAATGAGCAGTTCTTC.

J is TRBJ2-2 and V is TRBV7-9; 9 bases are a match to TRBD1. Germline assignment: CDR1 SEHNR and CDR2 FQNEAQ (reference sequence). This CDR3 region has 16 residues. V shed 7 bases, J shed 2 bases, and the junction held 8 bases outside the gene matches. The CDR3 DNA is TGTGCCAGCAATCTAAGACAGGGGGTAAACACCGGGGAGCTGTTTTTT. Residues: CASNLRQGVNTGELFF.

This sequence joins TRBV11-2 and TRBJ2-2, with D perhaps matching TRBD1 (5 bases). Germline V gene lookup returns CDR1 SGHAT and CDR2 FQNNGV. V lost 1 base, J lost 1 base, and 13 bases lay in between. CDR3 length equals 17 residues. CDR3 protein: CASSLVSGQGNTGELFF. For the CDR3, the DNA is TGTGCCAGCAGCTTAGTCTCCGGCCAGGGGAACACCGGGGAGCTGTTTTTT.

The chain has TRBV2 and TRBJ2-1; 11 bases line up with TRBD2. The V segment lost 0 bases and the J segment 6 bases; nucleotides outside the gene matches: 10. Looked up from germline, CDR1 is SNHLY and CDR2 is FYNNEI. There are 18 residues in the CDR3. The CDR3: CASSEAGTSGRDINEQFF. Here the CDR3 DNA reads TGTGCCAGCAGTGAAGCTGGCACTAGCGGGAGAGATATCAATGAGCAGTTCTTC.

This chain's CDR3 is CAWDTSPLHF. CDR3 coding DNA: TGTGCCTGGGACACTTCACCCCTCCACTTT. V gene TRBV30 combines with J gene TRBJ1-6; D gene ambiguous. CDR3 length equals 10 residues. CDR1 GTSNPN and CDR2 SVGIG come from the germline V gene (reference sequence). The V and J ends lost 5 bases and 9 bases respectively, with 5 bases between them.

The J gene is TRBJ1-2, the V gene TRBV5-1; a possible D gene is TRBD1 (5 bases). The V and J ends lost 0 bases and 8 bases respectively, with 11 bases between them. CDR3 length: 13 residues. In germline, CDR1 is SGHRS, CDR2 YFSETQ. CDR3 in DNA: TGCGCCAGCAGCTTGGCAGGGTCGGAAGGCTACACCTTC. Protein: CASSLAGSEGYTF.

V usage is TRBV4-3 and J usage is TRBJ2-2; D remains ambiguous. The CDR3 runs 14 residues. The germline CDR1 and CDR2 sequences are LGHNA and YSLEER. V was cut by 0 bases and J by 1 base, with 3 bases left in between. Here the CDR3 reads CASSQDRNTGELFF. The CDR3 region has the DNA TGCGCCAGCAGCCAAGACAGGAACACCGGGGAGCTGTTTTTT.

This clone was seen only once. This rearrangement joins TRBV11-2 to TRBJ2-7; 8 nucleotides align to TRBD2. The ends lost 5 bases at V and 3 bases at J; junction bases unmatched: 3. Germline CDR1 is SGHAT and CDR2 is FQNNGV. The CDR3 is made up of 13 amino acids. In nucleotides, the CDR3 is TGTGCCAGCAGCCCGGGACTAGTCTACGAGCAGTACTTC. It translates to CASSPGLVYEQYF.

The V gene is TRBV4-3, the J gene TRBJ1-4; D call uncertain. There are 15 residues in the CDR3. V lost 0 bases and J 8 bases, leaving 13 bases between the germline ends. Germline loops: CDR1 LGHNA, CDR2 YSLEER. The CDR3: CASSQDRRREEKLFF. CDR3 bases: TGCGCCAGCAGCCAAGATAGAAGGAGGGAAGAAAAACTGTTTTTT.

The genes are TRBV10-3 and TRBJ2-7, with 12 positions matching TRBD2. In germline, CDR1 is ENHRY, CDR2 SYGVKD. The CDR3 spans 14 residues. With V trimmed by 6 bases and J by 2 bases, 2 bases remained unmatched. The CDR3 DNA is TGTGCCATCAGCCCTAGCGGGAGGGCCTACGAGCAGTACTTC. This codes for CAISPSGRAYEQYF.

V usage is TRBV5-6 and J usage is TRBJ2-5, with TRBD1 as a possible D gene (6 bases). Trimming took off 4 bases at V and 5 bases at J, with 12 bases between the two ends. CDR1 is SGHDT, CDR2 YYEEEE, per germline. The CDR3 sequence is 13 residues long. CDR3 DNA sequence: TGTGCCAGCAGCCCACAGGGCGGCGAGACCCAGTACTTC. This encodes CASSPQGGETQYF.

In regard to this clone: With a much larger clone just one base away, this may be a read error. The gene calls are TRBV6-1 and TRBJ2-5; 13 bases align to TRBD2. In germline, CDR1 is MNHNS, CDR2 SASEGT. V trimming: 2 bases; J trimming: 4 bases; junction bases outside the gene matches: 1. This CDR3 comprises 15 residues. This CDR3 reads CASSETSGGAETQYF. CDR3 DNA: TGTGCCAGCAGTGAAACTAGCGGGGGGGCAGAGACCCAGTACTTC.

The V gene is TRBV7-9, the J gene TRBJ1-1; D not certain. Germline loops: CDR1 SEHNR, CDR2 FQNEAQ (reference sequence). This CDR3 comprises 16 residues. V was trimmed by 5 bases and J by 0 bases, leaving 16 bases between them. The CDR3, as DNA: TGTGCCAGCAGCGGAGACTCGAGCTCCTTGAACACTGAAGCTTTCTTT. It specifies CASSGDSSSLNTEAFF.

This chain connects TRBV2 to TRBJ1-1, with D possibly matching TRBD1 (6 bases). The CDR3 is 13 amino acids. Trimming took 6 bases from V and 0 from J, leaving 8 bases between them. Germline V gene data show CDR1 as SNHLY and CDR2 as FYNNEI. The DNA for the CDR3 is TGTGCCAGCAGGCGGACAGTGAACACTGAAGCTTTCTTT. It is translated as CASRRTVNTEAFF.

The chain links TRBV6-6 to TRBJ2-7; TRBD1 matches at 7 bases. Losses at the gene ends were 4 bases for V and 5 bases for J; bases not matched to a gene: 8. The germline CDR1 and CDR2 sequences are MNHNY and SVGAGI (reference sequence). CDR3 length: 14 amino acids. CDR3 protein: CASSLTGRPDEQYF. The CDR3 DNA reads as TGTGCCAGCAGTTTGACAGGGCGGCCCGACGAGCAGTACTTC.

The chain joins TRBV29-1 to TRBJ1-1; TRBD1 matches at 11 bases. Unmatched junction bases numbered 11, after V lost 4 bases and J lost 4 bases. CDR3 length: 16 residues. CDR1 SQVTM and CDR2 ANQGSEA come from the germline V gene. CDR3 amino acids: CSVVPPTGTGGTEAFF. Written as DNA, the CDR3 is TGCAGCGTTGTCCCCCCAACCGGGACAGGGGGCACTGAAGCTTTCTTT.

Regarding this clone: At one end, the junction sequence differs from germline, possibly due to a read error. This sequence joins TRBV5-6 and TRBJ2-1; D gene uncertain. There are 12 residues in the CDR3. CDR1 is SGHDT and CDR2 is YYEEEE in the germline V gene. The CDR3 nucleotides are TGTGCCAGCAGCTTGACGTACATTGAGCAGTTCTTC. Its protein product is CASSLTYIEQFF.

This rearrangement joins TRBV12-1 to TRBJ2-3; the table's TRBD2 call for D was not verified on the DNA. TRBV12-1 has pseudogene status. There are 17 residues in the CDR3. Here the CDR3 reads CASSSLTSGGIRDTQYF. The CDR3 DNA sequence: TGTGCCAGCAGCTCCCTGACTAGCGGGGGGATTAGAGATACGCAGTATTTT.

The chain couples TRBV27 to TRBJ2-1; TRBD1 matches at 11 bases. The CDR3 covers 15 residues. CDR1 is MNHEY and CDR2 is SMNVEV in the germline V gene (reference sequence). With V trimmed by 7 bases and J by 6 bases, 8 bases remained unmatched. The CDR3 spells CASNTGTGGGNEQFF. DNA for the CDR3: TGTGCCAGCAATACCGGGACAGGGGGGGGCAATGAGCAGTTCTTC.

This rearrangement joins TRBV7-8 to TRBJ1-1; D remains unclear. Germline V gene sequence: CDR1 SGHVS, CDR2 FQNEAQ. Trimming pared 7 bases from V and 1 base from J, leaving 13 bases between. The CDR3 spans 14 residues. The CDR3 nucleotides are TGTGCCAGCATCGGAGGACGGGGGAACACTGAAGCTTTCTTT. Its protein is CASIGGRGNTEAFF.

J is TRBJ1-2 and V is TRBV2, with 11 nucleotides matching TRBD1. CDR1 and CDR2 (germline): SNHLY, FYNNEI. The CDR3 extends over 14 amino acids. The V segment lost 4 bases and the J segment 3 bases; nucleotides outside the gene matches: 1. CDR3: CASSGTGGDYGYTF. CDR3 bases: TGTGCCAGCAGTGGGACAGGGGGCGACTATGGCTACACCTTC.